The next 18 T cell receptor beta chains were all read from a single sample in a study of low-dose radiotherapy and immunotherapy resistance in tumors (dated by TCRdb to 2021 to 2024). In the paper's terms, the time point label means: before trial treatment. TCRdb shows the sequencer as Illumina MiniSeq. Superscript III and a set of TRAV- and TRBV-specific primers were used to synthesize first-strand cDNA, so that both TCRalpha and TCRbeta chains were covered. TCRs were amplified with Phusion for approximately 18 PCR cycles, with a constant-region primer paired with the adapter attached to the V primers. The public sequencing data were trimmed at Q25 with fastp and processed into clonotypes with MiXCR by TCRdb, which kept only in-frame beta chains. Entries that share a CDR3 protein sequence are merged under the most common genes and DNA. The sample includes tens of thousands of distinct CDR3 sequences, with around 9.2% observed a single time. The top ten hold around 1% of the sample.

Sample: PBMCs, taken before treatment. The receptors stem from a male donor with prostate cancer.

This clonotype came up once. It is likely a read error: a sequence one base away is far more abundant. The CDR3 DNA reads TGCGCCAGCAGGCATGACACGGAGCAGTACTTC. Its protein is CASRHDTEQYF. This chain joins TRBV4-1 and TRBJ2-7, with D uncertain. Germline loops: CDR1 MGHRA, CDR2 YSYEKL. This CDR3 contains 11 residues. The V and J ends lost 6 bases and 7 bases respectively, with 10 bases between them.

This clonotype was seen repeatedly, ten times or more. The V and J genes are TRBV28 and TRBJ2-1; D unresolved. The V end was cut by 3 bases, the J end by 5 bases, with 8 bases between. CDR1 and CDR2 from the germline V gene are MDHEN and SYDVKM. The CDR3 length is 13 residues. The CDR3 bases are TGTGCCAGCAGTTTCGGCGAAAACAATGAGCAGTTCTTC. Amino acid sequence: CASSFGENNEQFF.

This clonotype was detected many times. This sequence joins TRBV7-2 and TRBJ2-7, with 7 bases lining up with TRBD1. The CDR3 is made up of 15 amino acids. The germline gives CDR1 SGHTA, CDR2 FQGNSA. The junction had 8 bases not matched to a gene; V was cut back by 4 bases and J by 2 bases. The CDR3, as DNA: TGTGCCAGCAGCTCATCACAGGGGTTGGCCTACGAGCAGTACTTC. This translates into CASSSSQGLAYEQYF.

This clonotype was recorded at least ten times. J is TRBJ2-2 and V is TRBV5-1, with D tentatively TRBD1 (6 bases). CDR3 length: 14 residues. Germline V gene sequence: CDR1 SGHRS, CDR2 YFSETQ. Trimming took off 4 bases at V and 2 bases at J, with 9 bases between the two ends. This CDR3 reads CASSVGHNTGELFF. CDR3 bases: TGCGCCAGCAGCGTGGGACACAACACCGGGGAGCTGTTTTTT. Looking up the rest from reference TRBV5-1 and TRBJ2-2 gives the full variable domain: KAGVTQTPRYLIKTRGQQVTLSCSPISGHRSVSWYQQTPGQGLQFLFEYFSETQRNKGNFPGRFSGRQFSNSRSEMNVSTLELGDSALYLCASSVGHNTGELFFGEGSRLTVL.

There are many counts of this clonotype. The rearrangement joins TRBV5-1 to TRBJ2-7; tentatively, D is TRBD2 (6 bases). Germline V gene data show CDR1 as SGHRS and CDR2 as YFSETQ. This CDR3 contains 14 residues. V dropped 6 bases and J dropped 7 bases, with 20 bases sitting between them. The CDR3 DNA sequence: TGCGCCAGCACCCCATTCGCGGAGGGAGTTGAGCAGTACTTC. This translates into CASTPFAEGVEQYF.

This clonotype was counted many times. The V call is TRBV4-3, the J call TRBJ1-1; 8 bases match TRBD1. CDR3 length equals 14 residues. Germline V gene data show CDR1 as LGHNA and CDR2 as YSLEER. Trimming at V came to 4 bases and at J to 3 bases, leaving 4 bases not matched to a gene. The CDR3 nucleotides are TGCGCCAGCAGCCGAGACAGGGGATACACTGAAGCTTTCTTT. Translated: CASSRDRGYTEAFF.

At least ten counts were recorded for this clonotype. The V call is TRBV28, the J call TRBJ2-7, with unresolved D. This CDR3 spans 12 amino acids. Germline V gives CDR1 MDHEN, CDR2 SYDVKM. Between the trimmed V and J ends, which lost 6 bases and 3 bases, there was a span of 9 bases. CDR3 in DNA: TGTGCCAGCAGCCTGACCTTCTACGAGCAGTACTTC. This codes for CASSLTFYEQYF.

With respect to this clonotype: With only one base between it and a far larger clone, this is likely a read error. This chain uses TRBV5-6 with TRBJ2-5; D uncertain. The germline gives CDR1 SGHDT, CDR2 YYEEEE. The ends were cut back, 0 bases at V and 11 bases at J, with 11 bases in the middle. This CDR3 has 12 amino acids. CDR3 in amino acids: CASSLDKPEQYF. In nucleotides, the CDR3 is TGTGCCAGCAGCTTGGATAAGCCTGAGCAGTACTTC.

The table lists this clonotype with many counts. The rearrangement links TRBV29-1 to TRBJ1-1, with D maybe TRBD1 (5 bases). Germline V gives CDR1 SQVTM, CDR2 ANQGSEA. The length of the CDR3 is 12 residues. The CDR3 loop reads CQVWGGGTEAFF. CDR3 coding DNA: TGCCAAGTCTGGGGGGGAGGCACTGAAGCTTTCTTT.

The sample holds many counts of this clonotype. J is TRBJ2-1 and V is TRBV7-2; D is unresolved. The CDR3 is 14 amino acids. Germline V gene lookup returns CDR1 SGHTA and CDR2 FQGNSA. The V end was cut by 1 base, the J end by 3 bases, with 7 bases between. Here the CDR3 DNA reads TGTGCCAGCAGCTTAGACCCGGGCTACAATGAGCAGTTCTTC. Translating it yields CASSLDPGYNEQFF.

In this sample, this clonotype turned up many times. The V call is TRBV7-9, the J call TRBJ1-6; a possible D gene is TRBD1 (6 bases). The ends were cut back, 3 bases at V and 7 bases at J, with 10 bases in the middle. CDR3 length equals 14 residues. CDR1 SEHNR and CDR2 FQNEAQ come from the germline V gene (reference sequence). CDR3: CASSLDRWNSPLHF. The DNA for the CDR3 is TGTGCCAGCAGCTTGGACAGATGGAATTCACCCCTCCACTTT.

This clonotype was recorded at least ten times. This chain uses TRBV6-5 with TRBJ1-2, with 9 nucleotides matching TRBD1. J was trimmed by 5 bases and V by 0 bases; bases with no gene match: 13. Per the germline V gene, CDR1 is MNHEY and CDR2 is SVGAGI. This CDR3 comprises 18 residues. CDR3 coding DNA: TGTGCCAGCAGTTACTCAAGTCCGGGGACAGGGTCAGGTTATGGCTACACCTTC. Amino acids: CASSYSSPGTGSGYGYTF.

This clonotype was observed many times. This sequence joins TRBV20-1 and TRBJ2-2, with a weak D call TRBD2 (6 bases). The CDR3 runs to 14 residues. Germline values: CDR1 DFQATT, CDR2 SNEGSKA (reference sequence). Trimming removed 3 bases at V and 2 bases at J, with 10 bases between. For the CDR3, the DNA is TGCAGTGCTAGTGGGCGGGACAACACCGGGGAGCTGTTTTTT. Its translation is CSASGRDNTGELFF.

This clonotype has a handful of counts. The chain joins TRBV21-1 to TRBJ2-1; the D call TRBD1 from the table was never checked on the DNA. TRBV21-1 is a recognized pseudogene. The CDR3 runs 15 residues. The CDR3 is CASSKTGTTVNEQFF. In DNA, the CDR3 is TGTGCCAGCAGCAAGACAGGTACAACGGTCAATGAGCAGTTCTTC.

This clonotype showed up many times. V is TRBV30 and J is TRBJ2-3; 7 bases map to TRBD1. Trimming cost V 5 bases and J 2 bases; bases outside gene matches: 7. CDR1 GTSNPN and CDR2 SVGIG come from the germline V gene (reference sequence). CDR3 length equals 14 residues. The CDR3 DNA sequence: TGTGCCTGGTCTACAGGGGTACTCACAGATACGCAGTATTTT. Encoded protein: CAWSTGVLTDTQYF.

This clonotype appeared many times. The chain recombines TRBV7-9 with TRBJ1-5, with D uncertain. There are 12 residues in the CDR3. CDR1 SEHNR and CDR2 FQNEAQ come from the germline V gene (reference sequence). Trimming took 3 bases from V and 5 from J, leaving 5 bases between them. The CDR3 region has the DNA TGTGCCAGCAGCTTTGGGGATCAGCCCCAGCATTTT. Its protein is CASSFGDQPQHF.

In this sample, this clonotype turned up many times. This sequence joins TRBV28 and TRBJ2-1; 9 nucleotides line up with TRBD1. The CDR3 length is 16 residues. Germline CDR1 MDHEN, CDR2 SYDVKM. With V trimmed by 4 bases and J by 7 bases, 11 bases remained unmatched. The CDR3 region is CASSSSPGQGKNEQFF. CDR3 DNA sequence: TGTGCCAGCAGTTCGTCTCCGGGACAGGGAAAAAATGAGCAGTTCTTC.

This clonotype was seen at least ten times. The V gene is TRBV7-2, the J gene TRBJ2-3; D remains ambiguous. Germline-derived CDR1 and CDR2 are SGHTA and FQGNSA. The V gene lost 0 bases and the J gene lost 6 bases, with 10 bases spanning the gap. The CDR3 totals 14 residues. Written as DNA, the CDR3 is TGTGCCAGCAGCTTAGCGGTGGTTGGGGATACGCAGTATTTT. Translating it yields CASSLAVVGDTQYF. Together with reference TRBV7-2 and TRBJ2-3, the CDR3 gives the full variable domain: GAGVSQSPSNKVTEKGKDVELRCDPISGHTALYWYRQSLGQGLEFLIYFQGNSAPDKSGLPSDRFSAERTGGSVSTLTIQRTQQEDSAVYLCASSLAVVGDTQYFGPGTRLTVL.